Following are 30 T cell receptor beta chains from one sample sequenced in a study of CD8 T cells in ankylosing spondylitis. TCRdb re-analysed the 5' RACE reads in MiXCR, keeping a single row per CDR3 protein. Altogether 80,000 to 100,000 distinct CDR3 sequences are present, 8% to 10% being singletons, with the ten largest covering about 9.6%. The sequenced sample was blood, either unsorted or a sorted T cell fraction (not recorded which). The receptors stem from a male donor with ankylosing spondylitis or in good health (not recorded which).

In its sample, this clonotype was seen many times. The V gene is TRBV5-1, the J gene TRBJ1-1; 8 nucleotides agree with TRBD1. The CDR3 runs to 14 residues. Germline V gives CDR1 SGHRS, CDR2 YFSETQ. V lost 0 bases, J lost 11 bases, and 9 bases stayed unmatched. CDR3 in amino acids: CASSLGQGSGGAFF. Written as DNA, the CDR3 is TGCGCCAGCAGCTTGGGACAGGGGTCGGGCGGCGCTTTCTTT. Based on the CDR3 plus reference TRBV5-1 and TRBJ1-1, the full variable domain is KAGVTQTPRYLIKTRGQQVTLSCSPISGHRSVSWYQQTPGQGLQFLFEYFSETQRNKGNFPGRFSGRQFSNSRSEMNVSTLELGDSALYLCASSLGQGSGGAFFGQGTRLTVV.

The CDR3 region has the DNA TGTGCCAGCACCCCCTGGGGGAAGAACACTGAAGCTTTCTTT. This translates into CASTPWGKNTEAFF. The chain carries TRBV11-2 and TRBJ1-1; D is perhaps TRBD1 (5 bases). V lost 7 bases, J lost 1 base, and 13 bases lay in between. Germline V gene sequence: CDR1 SGHAT, CDR2 FQNNGV. There are 14 residues in the CDR3.

This clonotype occurred many times. The chain joins TRBV6-2 or TRBV6-3 to TRBJ2-7; 14 nucleotides line up with TRBD2. The V gene end was trimmed by 6 bases and the J gene end by 0 bases; junction bases not matched to a gene: 19. The CDR3 runs 21 residues. Germline CDR1 reads MNHEY; CDR2 reads SVGEGT. CDR3 loop: CASSPGLAGVTVQISSYEQYF. The CDR3 nucleotides read TGTGCCAGCAGCCCGGGACTAGCGGGAGTGACGGTCCAAATAAGCTCCTACGAGCAGTACTTC.

Many counts were recorded for this clonotype. J is TRBJ1-2 and V is TRBV5-1; the match to TRBD1 covers 11 bases. V was clipped by 4 bases and J by 6 bases; unmatched bases: 5. Looked up from germline, CDR1 is SGHRS and CDR2 is YFSETQ. The CDR3 runs 14 residues. The CDR3 loop is CASSGTGGPHGYTF. The CDR3 DNA sequence: TGCGCCAGCAGCGGGACAGGGGGTCCCCATGGCTACACCTTC.

This clonotype was detected many times. This chain connects TRBV20-1 to TRBJ1-1; D is possibly TRBD1 (6 bases). Germline lookup yields CDR1 DFQATT and CDR2 SNEGSKA (reference sequence). The V and J ends lost 2 bases and 1 base respectively, with 14 bases between them. CDR3 size: 15 residues. CDR3 bases: TGCAGTGCTAGACCGTTAGGGGGAGGGAACACTGAAGCTTTCTTT. It specifies CSARPLGGGNTEAFF.

This clonotype showed up many times. This chain joins TRBV3-1 and TRBJ1-2; D remains unclear. CDR1 and CDR2 (germline): LGHDT, YNNKEL (reference sequence). The CDR3 length is 12 residues. V lost 1 base to trimming and J lost 8 bases, with 8 bases between them. CDR3: CASSQGILGYTF. CDR3 DNA: TGTGCCAGCAGCCAAGGGATCTTGGGCTACACCTTC.

This clonotype showed up many times. The chain has TRBV11-2 and TRBJ1-1, with unresolved D. This CDR3 has 17 residues. Per the germline V gene, CDR1 is SGHAT and CDR2 is FQNNGV. V lost 1 base and J 3 bases, leaving 18 bases between the germline ends. The CDR3, as DNA: TGTGCCAGCAGCTTAGTACTGGGGTGGGAATTGGACACTGAAGCTTTCTTT. This translates into CASSLVLGWELDTEAFF.

This clonotype was recorded at least ten times. The rearrangement links TRBV9 to TRBJ2-1; possible D gene TRBD2, 5 bases. The CDR3 is 14 amino acids. The V end was cut by 5 bases, the J end by 8 bases, with 17 bases between. The germline V gene encodes CDR1 SGDLS and CDR2 YYNGEE. Here the CDR3 reads CASSSGLLVDEQFF. The CDR3 DNA reads as TGTGCCAGCAGTTCCGGACTCTTAGTCGATGAGCAGTTCTTC. Full variable domain (missing parts from reference TRBV9 and TRBJ2-1): DSGVTQTPKHLITATGQRVTLRCSPRSGDLSVYWYQQSLDQGLQFLIQYYNGEERAKGNILERFSAQQFPDLHSELNLSSLELGDSALYFCASSSGLLVDEQFFGPGTRLTVL.

At least ten counts were recorded for this clonotype. The chain employs TRBV20-1 and TRBJ2-7; the D call may be TRBD1 or TRBD2 (5 bases each). V lost 5 bases to trimming and J lost 2 bases, with 13 bases between them. Germline V gene lookup returns CDR1 DFQATT and CDR2 SNEGSKA (reference sequence). The CDR3 length is 13 residues. The CDR3 loop reads CSASGTDPYEQYF. The DNA for the CDR3 is TGCAGTGCTTCCGGGACCGATCCCTACGAGCAGTACTTC.

This clonotype has at least ten counts. The chain carries TRBV5-5 and TRBJ2-1; D perhaps matches TRBD1 (6 bases). V was trimmed by 4 bases and J by 7 bases, leaving 9 bases between them. This CDR3 region has 12 residues. CDR1 is SGHKS and CDR2 is YYEKEE in the germline V gene (reference sequence). Written as DNA, the CDR3 is TGTGCCAGCAGCAAAAGGGGGAATGAGCAGTTCTTC. It is translated as CASSKRGNEQFF.

This clonotype was recorded at least ten times. This chain uses TRBV11-2 with TRBJ2-4; TRBD2 is a possible D gene (5 bases). The CDR3 totals 12 residues. Germline V gene lookup returns CDR1 SGHAT and CDR2 FQNNGV. V lost 7 bases, J lost 7 bases, and 11 bases lay in between. CDR3 loop: CASTLSGNIQYF. CDR3 bases: TGTGCCAGCACCCTGAGCGGCAACATTCAGTACTTC.

This clonotype was detected ten times or more. V usage is TRBV4-3 and J usage is TRBJ1-2; no clear D gene. The germline CDR1 and CDR2 sequences are LGHNA and YSLEER. Trimming stripped 0 bases from V and 4 bases from J, with 9 bases between. The CDR3 runs to 14 residues. The DNA for the CDR3 is TGCGCCAGCAGCCAAGATTGGAGAGGCTATGGCTACACCTTC. Encoded protein: CASSQDWRGYGYTF.

This clonotype was counted at least ten times. The chain has TRBV9 and TRBJ2-7; 8 bases are shared with TRBD2. J lost 1 base, V lost 0 bases, and 9 bases had no gene match. This CDR3 region has 17 residues. The germline gives CDR1 SGDLS, CDR2 YYNGEE. The CDR3 DNA sequence: TGTGCCAGCAGCGTAGGAGCGGGAGCAGCAGGGTCCTACGAGCAGTACTTC. Its translation: CASSVGAGAAGSYEQYF.

This clonotype was counted ten times or more. The chain carries TRBV9 and TRBJ2-7, with 12 bases matching TRBD2. With 4 bases clipped from V and 1 base from J, the junction kept 6 bases outside the gene matches. From germline, CDR1 is SGDLS and CDR2 YYNGEE. The CDR3 spans 16 residues. CDR3 sequence reads: CASSPLAGGPSYEQYF. The DNA of the CDR3 is TGTGCCAGCAGCCCACTAGCGGGAGGTCCTTCCTACGAGCAGTACTTC.

This clonotype has a count of ten or more. The rearrangement uses TRBV19 and TRBJ1-5; 11 nucleotides align to TRBD1. The CDR3 totals 15 residues. Germline CDR1 is LNHDA and CDR2 is SQIVND (reference sequence). V shed 7 bases and J 3 bases; nucleotides not matched to a gene: 5. CDR3 DNA sequence: TGTGCCAGTAACGGACAGGGGGCGGCCAATCAGCCCCAGCATTTT. Its translation is CASNGQGAANQPQHF.

This chain uses TRBV7-9 with TRBJ2-6; D is uncertain. Per germline, CDR1 SEHNR and CDR2 FQNEAQ (reference sequence). This CDR3 comprises 15 residues. V shed 3 bases and J shed 2 bases, with 8 bases lying between them. As DNA, the CDR3 is TGTGCCAGCAGCTTCCCAAGGACTGGGGCCAACGTCCTGACTTTC. It yields the protein CASSFPRTGANVLTF.

This clonotype was counted many times. The chain has TRBV24-1 and TRBJ2-7; 7 positions match TRBD2. Trimming cost V 3 bases and J 5 bases; bases outside gene matches: 6. The germline V gene has CDR1 KGHDR and CDR2 SFDVKD. The CDR3 is 14 amino acids. This chain's CDR3 is CATSDGREGNEQYF. The CDR3 coding sequence is TGTGCCACCAGTGATGGCAGGGAGGGAAACGAGCAGTACTTC.

Turning to this clonotype: A much larger clone lies one base from this, so it may be a read error. This chain connects TRBV20-1 to TRBJ2-5; the D is unclear. Trimming stripped 1 base from V and 7 bases from J, with 22 bases between. The CDR3 length is 16 residues. Germline CDR1 reads DFQATT; CDR2 reads SNEGSKA (reference sequence). CDR3 region: CSARVRFSTLQATQYF. CDR3 DNA: TGCAGTGCTAGAGTCCGATTTTCGACACTCCAGGCGACCCAGTACTTC.

This clonotype was detected many times. The chain links TRBV27 to TRBJ2-1, with 10 bases identical to TRBD2. After removal of 3 bases from V and 9 bases from J, the junction contained 8 bases not matched to a gene. This CDR3 is 15 amino acids long. CDR1 is MNHEY and CDR2 is SMNVEV in the germline V gene (reference sequence). CDR3 loop: CASSLGLAIRGEQFF. CDR3 nucleotides: TGTGCCAGCAGTTTGGGACTAGCGATAAGGGGTGAGCAGTTCTTC.

This clonotype was picked up many times. The chain uses TRBV29-1 and TRBJ1-2, with TRBD1 as a possible D gene (6 bases). Germline loops: CDR1 SQVTM, CDR2 ANQGSEA. The V gene lost 3 bases and the J gene lost 8 bases, with 13 bases spanning the gap. The CDR3 runs 12 residues. The chain's CDR3 is CSVDAQGKGYTF. DNA of the CDR3: TGCAGCGTTGACGCACAGGGAAAGGGCTACACCTTC.

The sample holds many counts of this clonotype. This chain uses TRBV19 with TRBJ2-6; no firm D call. The CDR3 sequence is 14 residues long. Germline CDR1 and CDR2: LNHDA and SQIVND (reference sequence). V gave up 5 bases and J gave up 1 base, with 6 bases separating them. CDR3 residues: CASSRDSGANVLTF. CDR3 bases: TGTGCCAGTAGTCGCGATTCTGGGGCCAACGTCCTGACTTTC.

The sample holds many counts of this clonotype. CDR3 amino acids: CASSLTLDRRYYEQYF. CDR3 bases: TGTGCCAGCAGTTTAACTTTAGACAGGCGCTACTACGAGCAGTACTTC. The chain joins TRBV6-2 or TRBV6-3 to TRBJ2-7; D may be TRBD1 (6 bases). V was shortened by 4 bases and J by 3 bases, with 19 bases between the two germline ends. CDR3 length: 16 residues. Germline loops: CDR1 MNHEY, CDR2 SVGEGT.

This clonotype has ten or more counts. The V gene is TRBV7-2, the J gene TRBJ2-7; D is perhaps TRBD1 (5 bases). Germline V gene sequence: CDR1 SGHTA, CDR2 FQGNSA. V was pared by 1 base and J by 1 base, with 11 bases between. This CDR3 comprises 15 residues. This CDR3 reads CASSLVQGGSYEQYF. For the CDR3, the DNA is TGTGCCAGCAGCTTAGTCCAGGGCGGTTCCTACGAGCAGTACTTC.

This clonotype was detected ten times or more. V gene TRBV5-1 combines with J gene TRBJ2-3, with D uncertain. Trimming removed 0 bases at V and 3 bases at J, with 8 bases between. The germline V gene encodes CDR1 SGHRS and CDR2 YFSETQ. The CDR3 is 14 residues long. The CDR3 region is CASSLGPATDTQYF. CDR3 DNA sequence: TGCGCCAGCAGCTTGGGTCCGGCGACAGATACGCAGTATTTT.

In this sample, this clonotype turned up a few times. The chain recombines TRBV7-8 with TRBJ2-1; maybe TRBD1 (6 bases). Trimming left V 8 bases short and J 4 bases short, with 18 bases between. The CDR3 loop spans 15 amino acids. Germline CDR1 reads SGHVS; CDR2 reads FQNEAQ. The CDR3 coding sequence is TGTGCCAGCTTTCCCCGAGACAGGATTTACAATGAGCAGTTCTTC. This encodes CASFPRDRIYNEQFF. Complete variable domain (other parts from reference TRBV7-8 and TRBJ2-1): GAGVSQSPRYKVAKRGQDVALRCDPISGHVSLFWYQQALGQGPEFLTYFQNEAQLDKSGLPSDRFFAERPEGSVSTLKIQRTQQEDSAVYLCASFPRDRIYNEQFFGPGTRLTVL.

In its sample, this clonotype was seen many times. This rearrangement joins TRBV20-1 to TRBJ2-7; the match to TRBD2 covers 9 bases. With V trimmed by 5 bases and J by 3 bases, 5 bases remained unmatched. Germline V gene data show CDR1 as DFQATT and CDR2 as SNEGSKA (reference sequence). The CDR3 has 13 residues. CDR3 nucleotides: TGCAGTGCTCCCCGAGCGGGGGGCTACGAGCAGTACTTC. Translated, it gives CSAPRAGGYEQYF.

This clonotype was detected a few times. With a much larger clone just one base away, this may be a read error. This chain uses TRBV6-2 or TRBV6-3 with TRBJ2-7; 9 bases agree with TRBD1. The junction had 1 base not matched to a gene; V was cut back by 4 bases and J by 0 bases. CDR3 size: 14 residues. Germline assignment: CDR1 MNHEY and CDR2 SVGEGT. CDR3 sequence: CASSSGQGSYEQYF. In DNA, the CDR3 is TGTGCCAGCAGTTCGGGACAGGGCTCCTACGAGCAGTACTTC.

This clonotype has just a few counts. The rearrangement uses TRBV18 and TRBJ1-4, with no clear D. Trimming shortened V by 6 bases and J by 7 bases, and 15 bases separated the two germline ends. The CDR3 has 14 amino acids. The germline CDR1 and CDR2 sequences are KGHSH and LQKENI. The CDR3 DNA is TGTGCCAGCTCCTTACATGAAGGGAGTGAAAAACTGTTTTTT. This sequence encodes CASSLHEGSEKLFF.

The gene calls are TRBV11-2 and TRBJ1-5; D is perhaps TRBD1 (5 bases). This CDR3 is 15 amino acids long. V was shortened by 1 base and J by 1 base, with 8 bases between the two germline ends. Germline V gives CDR1 SGHAT, CDR2 FQNNGV. CDR3: CASSLGPGSNQPQHF. The CDR3 nucleotides read TGTGCCAGCAGCTTAGGTCCAGGGAGCAATCAGCCCCAGCATTTT.

This clonotype was seen ten or more times. The chain recombines TRBV4-1 with TRBJ2-3; D perhaps matches TRBD2 (6 bases). Germline CDR1 reads MGHRA; CDR2 reads YSYEKL. V dropped 3 bases and J dropped 6 bases, with 16 bases sitting between them. The CDR3 is made up of 15 amino acids. CDR3 sequence (DNA): TGCGCCAGCAGCCATAGGTCTAGCGCCAGGGATACGCAGTATTTT. Amino acid sequence: CASSHRSSARDTQYF.